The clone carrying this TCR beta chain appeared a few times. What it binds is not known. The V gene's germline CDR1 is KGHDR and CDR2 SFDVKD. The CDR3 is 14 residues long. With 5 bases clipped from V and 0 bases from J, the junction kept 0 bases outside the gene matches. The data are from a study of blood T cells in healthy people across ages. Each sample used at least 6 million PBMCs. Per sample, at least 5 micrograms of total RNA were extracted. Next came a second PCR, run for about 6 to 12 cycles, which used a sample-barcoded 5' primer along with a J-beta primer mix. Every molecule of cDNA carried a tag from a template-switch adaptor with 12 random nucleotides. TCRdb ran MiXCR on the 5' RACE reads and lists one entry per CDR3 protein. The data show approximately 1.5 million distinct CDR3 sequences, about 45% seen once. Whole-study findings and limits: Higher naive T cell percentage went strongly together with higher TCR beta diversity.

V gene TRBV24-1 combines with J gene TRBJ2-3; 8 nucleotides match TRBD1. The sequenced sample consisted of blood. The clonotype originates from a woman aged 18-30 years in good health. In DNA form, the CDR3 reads TGTGCCACCAGTGGACAGGGGAGCACAGATACGCAGTATTTT. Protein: CATSGQGSTDTQYF.